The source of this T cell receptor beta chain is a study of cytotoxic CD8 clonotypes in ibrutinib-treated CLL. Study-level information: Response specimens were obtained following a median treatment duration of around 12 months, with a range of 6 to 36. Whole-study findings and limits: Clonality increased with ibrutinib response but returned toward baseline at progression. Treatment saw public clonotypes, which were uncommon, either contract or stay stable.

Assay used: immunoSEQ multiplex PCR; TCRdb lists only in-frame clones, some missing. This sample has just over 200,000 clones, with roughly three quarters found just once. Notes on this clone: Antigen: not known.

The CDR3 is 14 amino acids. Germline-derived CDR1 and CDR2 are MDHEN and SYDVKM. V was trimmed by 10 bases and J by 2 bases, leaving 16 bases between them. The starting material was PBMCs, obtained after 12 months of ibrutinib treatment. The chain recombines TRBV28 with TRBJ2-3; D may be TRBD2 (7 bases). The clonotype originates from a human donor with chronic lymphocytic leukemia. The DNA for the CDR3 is TGTGCCACCCGGAGGGGGGGGTTCACAGATACGCAGTATTTT. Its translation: CATRRGGFTDTQYF.